In its sample, the clone carrying this T cell receptor beta chain is medium-sized. Its cognate antigen is unknown. Method: immunoSEQ multiplex PCR; TCRdb's copy keeps in-frame clones and lacks some. The table lists some 17,000 clones, 85% of them singletons. This sample was taken from a study of T cell therapy after organ transplantation. Study conclusions and caveats: Lower pretherapy CD8 clonality went with larger post-therapy fold change.

Noted time point: 20-29 weeks after completion of therapy. The CDR3 consists of 14 residues. Between the trimmed V and J ends, which lost 1 base and 4 bases, there was a span of 10 bases. CDR1 is MGHDK and CDR2 is SYGVNS in the germline V gene. The sequencing used CD8+ T cells from blood, collected after autologous CMV-specific T cell therapy. The V gene is TRBV25-1, the J gene TRBJ1-1; D might be TRBD1 (5 bases). The origin of this receptor is a human patient who had received a solid organ transplant and had CMV disease. The T cells may come from the graft donor. The CDR3: CASSEFGRVTEAFF. The CDR3 bases are TGTGCCAGCAGTGAATTTGGCAGGGTCACTGAAGCTTTCTTT.